This T cell receptor beta chain comes out of a study of Ad26.COV2.S vaccination and SARS-CoV-2 variants (dated by TCRdb to the early 2020s). Concerning the study at large: Donors in the vaccine arm were drawn from COV1001, a multicentre, randomized, double-blind, placebo-controlled phase I-IIa trial testing Ad26.COV2.S in healthy adults. Ad26.COV2.S was administered intramuscularly at 5 x 10^10 or 1 x 10^11 viral particles, either as a single shot or as two shots given 56 days apart. TCRbeta repertoire sequencing served as the tool for gauging how specific and how broad the SARS-CoV-2-reactive T cell receptors were following Ad26.COV2.S vaccination. The TCR-sequenced set comprised around 30 samples: around 20 Ad26.COV2.S vaccine recipients, 5 placebo recipients and 8 SARS-CoV-2 convalescent individuals. Participants in the trial were split at random into five groups of five each, receiving low-dose or high-dose Ad26.COV2.S once or twice, or else placebo on both occasions. Blinding of investigators to trial group allocation was maintained during experiments and outcome assessment.

The treatment or condition label of this sample denotes: some 19 received Ad26.COV2.S at low or high dose, single or two shots; 5 received placebo; per-sample allocation not given. For vaccine and placebo recipients, repertoires were sequenced using samples collected on day 63 after the first injection. Cohort 1b enrolled fewer than 30 adults aged 18-55 years at a single site in Boston, USA, between 29 July and 7 August 2020. As a vaccine, Ad26.COV2.S was a replication-incompetent adenovirus type 26 vector that expressed a prefusion-stabilized SARS-CoV-2 spike protein derived from the original Wuhan strain. TCRbeta CDR3 regions were sequenced with the immunoSEQ Assay. After extraction, genomic DNA underwent amplification by bias-controlled multiplex PCR, followed by high-throughput sequencing. The published analysis was carried out like this. To quantify the absolute abundance of each unique TCRbeta CDR3 region, sequences were collapsed and filtered. T cell fraction was estimated by normalizing TCRbeta template counts to usable DNA, with usable DNA measured through amplification of reference genes found in all nucleated cells. Repertoire TCRs were annotated as SARS-CoV-2-specific when V gene, CDR3 amino acid sequence and J gene were exactly matched to a known reactive TCR set. The reference SARS-CoV-2 TCR set was derived from MIRA and filtered for enrichment in COVID-19-positive ImmuneCODE repertoires, a step that removed public or cross-reactive TCRs. Based on the MIRA antigens, annotated TCRs were further analysed at the level of specific ORF or position within ORF. Breadth was defined as the number of annotated unique rearrangements divided by the total number of unique productive rearrangements, and depth was defined as the summed frequency of the annotated unique rearrangements. TCR breadth was compared between groups using two-sided Wilcoxon rank-sum tests. TCRdb obtained this table from immuneACCESS and retained in-frame rearrangements with V and J assigned. These tables miss some clones; where compared with another copy, unresolved V genes account for less than half of the shortfall, and the remainder is unexplained. That table is the source of V, J and clone size, and D and trimming were worked out from the DNA. For this sample there are about 470,000 clones; 90% appear just once. The top ten constitute around 4.5% of the sample.

V trim: 3 bases; J trim: 7 bases; unmatched bases: 15. The CDR3 sequence holds 19 residues, the cysteine and phenylalanine included. Just CDR3 DNA is preserved here, 57 bases in frame from base 1. As encoded in the germline V gene, CDR1 is SGHRS while CDR2 is YFSETQ. Here is what the overall study found, with its caveats: The study lacked the statistical power to compare responses across vaccine doses or regimens. Spike-specific TCR breadth was higher in Ad26.COV2.S recipients than in placebo recipients (P = 0.0014). The authors noted that total T cell responses may have been underestimated by the TCR breadth and depth analyses. Comparable non-spike TCR breadth was observed between vaccine and placebo recipients, consistent with only spike being contained in the vaccine. Substantial breadth of spike-specific CD8+ and CD4+ T cell responses was reported after vaccination.

Regarding this clone: No antigen is known for it. Per-nucleotide qualities are absent, and no much larger clonotype sits a single base away.

The chain couples TRBV5-1 to TRBJ2-1, with TRBD2 identical over 14 junction bases. The sequenced sample was peripheral blood, obtained in a trial of Ad26.COV2.S vaccine versus placebo. The origin of this receptor is a person aged 18 to 59 who received the Ad26.COV2.S COVID-19 vaccine or a placebo. The nucleotide sequence is TGCGCCAGCAGCTCCGGGACTAGCGGGAGTACCCTGTTGAGGAATGAGCAGTTCTTC. This sequence encodes CASSSGTSGSTLLRNEQFF.